This TCR beta chain is drawn from a study of tumor-infiltrating lymphocytes in oesophageal squamous cell carcinoma. TCRdb re-analysed the PCR reads in MiXCR, keeping a single row per CDR3 protein. The profile shows about 21,000 distinct CDR3 sequences, about 34% of them singletons. The CDR3 runs 11 residues. V was trimmed by 3 bases and J by 5 bases, leaving 1 base between them. Germline CDR1 MDHEN, CDR2 SYDVKM. V usage is TRBV28 and J usage is TRBJ2-2; D gene unclear. This TCR was sampled from a male donor with esophageal squamous cell carcinoma. Material: esophageal tumor tissue. In DNA form, the CDR3 reads TGTGCCAGCAGTTTTACCGGGGAGCTGTTTTTT. Amino acids: CASSFTGELFF.